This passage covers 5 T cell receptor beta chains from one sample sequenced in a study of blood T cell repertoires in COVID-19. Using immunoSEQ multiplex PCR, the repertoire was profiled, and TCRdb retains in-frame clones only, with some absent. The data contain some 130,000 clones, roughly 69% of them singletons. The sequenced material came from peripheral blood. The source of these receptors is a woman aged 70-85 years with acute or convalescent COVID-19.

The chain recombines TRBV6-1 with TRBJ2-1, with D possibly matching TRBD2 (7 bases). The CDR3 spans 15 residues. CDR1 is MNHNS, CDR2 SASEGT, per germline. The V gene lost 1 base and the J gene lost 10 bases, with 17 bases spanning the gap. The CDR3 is CASSEGGRGGQEQFF. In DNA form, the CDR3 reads TGTGCCAGCAGTGAAGGGGGAAGGGGGGGGCAGGAGCAGTTCTTC.

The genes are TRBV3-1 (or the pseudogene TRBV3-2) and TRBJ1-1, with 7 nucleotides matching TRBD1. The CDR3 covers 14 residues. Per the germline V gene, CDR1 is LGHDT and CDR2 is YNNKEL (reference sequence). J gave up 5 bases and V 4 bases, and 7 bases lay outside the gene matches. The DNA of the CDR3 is TGTGCCAGCAGCCCGAGGACAGGTGGTACTGAAGCTTTCTTT. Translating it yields CASSPRTGGTEAFF.

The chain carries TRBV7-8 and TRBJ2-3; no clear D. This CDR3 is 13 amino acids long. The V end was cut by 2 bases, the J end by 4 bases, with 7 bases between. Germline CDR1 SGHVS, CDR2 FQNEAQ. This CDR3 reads CASSLLSADTQYF. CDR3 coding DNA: TGTGCCAGCAGCTTACTTTCAGCAGATACGCAGTATTTT.

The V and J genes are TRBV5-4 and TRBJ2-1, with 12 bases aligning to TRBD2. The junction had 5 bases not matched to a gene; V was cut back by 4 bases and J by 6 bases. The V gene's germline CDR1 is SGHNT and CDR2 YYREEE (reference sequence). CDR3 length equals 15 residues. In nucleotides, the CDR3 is TGTGCCAGCAGCCACGGGACTAGCGGGTCCAATGAGCAGTTCTTC. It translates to CASSHGTSGSNEQFF. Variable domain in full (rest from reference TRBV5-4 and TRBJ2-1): ETGVTQSPTHLIKTRGQQVTLRCSSQSGHNTVSWYQQALGQGPQFIFQYYREEENGRGNFPPRFSGLQFPNYSSELNVNALELDDSALYLCASSHGTSGSNEQFFGPGTRLTVL.

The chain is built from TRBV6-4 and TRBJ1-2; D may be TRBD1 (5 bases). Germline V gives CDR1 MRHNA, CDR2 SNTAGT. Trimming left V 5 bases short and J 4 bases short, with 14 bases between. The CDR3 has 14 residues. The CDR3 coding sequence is TGTGCCAGCAGTCCAGGGCCCCAGGGCTATGGCTACACCTTC. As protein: CASSPGPQGYGYTF.